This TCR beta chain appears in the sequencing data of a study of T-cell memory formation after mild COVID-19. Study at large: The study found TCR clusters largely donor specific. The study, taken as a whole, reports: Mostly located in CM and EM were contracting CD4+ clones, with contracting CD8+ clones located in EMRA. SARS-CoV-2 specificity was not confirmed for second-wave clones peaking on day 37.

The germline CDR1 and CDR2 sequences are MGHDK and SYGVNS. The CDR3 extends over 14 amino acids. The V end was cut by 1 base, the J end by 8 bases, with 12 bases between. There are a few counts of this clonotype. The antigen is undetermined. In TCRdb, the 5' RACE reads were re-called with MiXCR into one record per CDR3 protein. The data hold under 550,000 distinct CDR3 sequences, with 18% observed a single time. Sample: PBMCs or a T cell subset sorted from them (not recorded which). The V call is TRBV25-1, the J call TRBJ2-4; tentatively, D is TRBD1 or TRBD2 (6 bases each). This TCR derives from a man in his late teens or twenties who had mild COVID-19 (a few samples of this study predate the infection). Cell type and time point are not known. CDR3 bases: TGTGCCAGCAGTGAATGGGCGGAGGGGGACATTCAGTACTTC. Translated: CASSEWAEGDIQYF.